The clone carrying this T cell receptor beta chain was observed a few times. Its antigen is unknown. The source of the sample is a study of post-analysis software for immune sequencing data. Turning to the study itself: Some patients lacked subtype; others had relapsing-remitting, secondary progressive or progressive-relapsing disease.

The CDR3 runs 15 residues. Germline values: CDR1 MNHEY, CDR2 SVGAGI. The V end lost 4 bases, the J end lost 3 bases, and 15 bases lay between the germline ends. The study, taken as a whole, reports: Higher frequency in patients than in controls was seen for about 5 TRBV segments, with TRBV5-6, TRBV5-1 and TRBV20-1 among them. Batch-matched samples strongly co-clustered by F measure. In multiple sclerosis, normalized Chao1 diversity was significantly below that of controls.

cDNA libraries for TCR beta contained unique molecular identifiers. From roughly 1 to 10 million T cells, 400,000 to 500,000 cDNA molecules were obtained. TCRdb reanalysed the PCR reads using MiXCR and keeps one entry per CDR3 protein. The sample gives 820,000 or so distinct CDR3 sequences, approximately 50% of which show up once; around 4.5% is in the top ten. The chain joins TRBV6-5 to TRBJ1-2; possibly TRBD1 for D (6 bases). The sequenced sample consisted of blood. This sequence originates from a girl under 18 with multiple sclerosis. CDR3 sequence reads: CASSSRTDRYYGYTF. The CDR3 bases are TGTGCCAGCAGTTCCCGGACAGACAGATACTATGGCTACACCTTC.